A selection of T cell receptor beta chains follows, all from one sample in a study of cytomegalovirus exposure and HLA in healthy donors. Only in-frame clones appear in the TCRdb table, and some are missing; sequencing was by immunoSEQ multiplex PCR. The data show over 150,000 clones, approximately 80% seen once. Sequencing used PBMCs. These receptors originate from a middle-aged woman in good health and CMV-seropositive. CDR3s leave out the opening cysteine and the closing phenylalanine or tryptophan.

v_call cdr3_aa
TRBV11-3 ASSEQPNEKLF
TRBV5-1 ASSWIAGATYEQY
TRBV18 ASSPRQKRANEKLF
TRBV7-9 ASSPRTGLDTEAF
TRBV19 ASSPTGGGFGANVLT
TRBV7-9 ASSPFRGLGYEQY
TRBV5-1 ASSLSLAGGPSYEQY
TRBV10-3 ATAHEGLFNTEAF
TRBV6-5 ASSHEKAGFYGYT
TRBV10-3 AISSGTGGITEAF
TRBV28 ASRTAGGGYQAF
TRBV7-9 ASSDGQGARDTQY
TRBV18 ASSPRGKREIITDTQY
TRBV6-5 ASSYSGGTEAF
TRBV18 ASHPGQGGTEAF
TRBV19 ASQTGGEVNQPQH
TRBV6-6 ASSYSGQGMNTEAF
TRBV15 ATSRQTGSGQPQH
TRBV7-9 ASSLGDRGAF
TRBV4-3 ASSQVDRQAYGYT
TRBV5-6 ASSPGQGANYGYT
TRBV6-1 ASSGVAVIV
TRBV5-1 ASSLDGGSAGGPGREQF
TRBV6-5 ASSSGFGELF
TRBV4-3 ASSQDELNTEAF
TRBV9 ASSAWGGPYEQY
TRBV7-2 ASSLAGGSFSGANVLT
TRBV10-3 AISDPAGKDGYT
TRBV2 ASSGRGLEGEKLF
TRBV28 ASSQSTGQGSYGYT
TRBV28 ASSLHRANQPQH
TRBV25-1 ASSEFWRENQQY
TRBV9 ASSAARLAGNSYNEQF
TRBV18 ASSPGLGLDEQF
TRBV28 ASSLPTRFGYGYT
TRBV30 AWSGTGMAF
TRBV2 ASSSVNTGELF
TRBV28 ATTSEGLSRVYGYT
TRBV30 AWGTTDGNTIY
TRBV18 ASSPGPPGSSYEQY
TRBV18 ASSPSQNEAF
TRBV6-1 ASSELAGYNEQF
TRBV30 AWSVGGAITTNEKLF
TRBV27 ASKQGSAGELF
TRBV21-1 ASSKDRQGNQPQH
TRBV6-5 ASSPTGTGANVLT
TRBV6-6 ASSYFPSGSSDEQY
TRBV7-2 ASSYQGGNQPQH
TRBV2 ASSEFQGGTDTQY
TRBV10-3 AISDGTRSPAGELF
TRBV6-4 ASSYAGPNEAF
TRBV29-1 SVGRQATRGFRNEQF